Below are 11 T cell receptor beta chains sequenced from a single sample in a study of T cell repertoires in cytomegalovirus infection. TCRdb recomputed calls from the reads with MiXCR, one row per CDR3 protein. The sample has some 450,000 distinct CDR3 sequences; approximately 31% are singletons. The sample consisted of PBMCs. The receptors here all came from a human donor in good health (CMV status not recorded). Some clones in this sample may be carry-over from other donors' samples.

V is TRBV15 and J is TRBJ2-2, with TRBD2 matching 8 bases. With V trimmed by 1 base and J by 2 bases, 6 bases remained unmatched. This CDR3 contains 17 residues. Germline V gene sequence: CDR1 LNHNV, CDR2 YYDKDF (reference sequence). CDR3 nucleotide sequence: TGTGCCACCAGCAGAGTCATCGGGGGGGCCAACACCGGGGAGCTGTTTTTT. As protein: CATSRVIGGANTGELFF.

This clonotype has just one count. A junction boundary mismatches the germline segment, possibly from a read error. The rearrangement uses TRBV15 and TRBJ1-6; D is unresolved. Germline assignment: CDR1 LNHNV and CDR2 YYDKDF (reference sequence). This CDR3 contains 17 residues. CDR3 coding DNA: TGTGCCACCAGCAGAGATGTCCTCTTGTCCTATAATTCACACCTCCACTTT. Residues: CATSRDVLLSYNSHLHF.

This clonotype was picked up a small number of times. The chain combines TRBV6-5 with TRBJ2-5; 9 nucleotides agree with TRBD2. After removal of 2 bases from V and 4 bases from J, the junction contained 14 bases not matched to a gene. The CDR3 covers 18 residues. Per the germline V gene, CDR1 is MNHEY and CDR2 is SVGAGI. The CDR3 sequence is CASSYPTSGSPHGETQYF. The DNA for the CDR3 is TGTGCCAGCAGTTACCCGACTAGCGGATCCCCCCACGGAGAGACCCAGTACTTC.

The V and J genes are TRBV11-2 and TRBJ2-1; 10 bases are shared with TRBD2. The CDR3 is 18 amino acids. CDR1 and CDR2 (germline): SGHAT, FQNNGV. Trimming took 1 base from V and 0 from J; bases not matched to a gene: 6. The chain's CDR3 is CASSLVTSGVSSYNEQFF. The CDR3 coding sequence is TGTGCCAGCAGCTTAGTTACTAGCGGGGTAAGCTCCTACAATGAGCAGTTCTTC.

The V call is TRBV5-1, the J call TRBJ1-2, with a weak D call TRBD1 (6 bases). Germline V gene lookup returns CDR1 SGHRS and CDR2 YFSETQ. The CDR3 consists of 15 residues. The V end was cut by 4 bases, the J end by 3 bases, with 16 bases between. The CDR3 here is CASSRSGDMDYGYTF. The CDR3 coding sequence is TGCGCCAGCAGCCGGTCAGGGGATATGGACTATGGCTACACCTTC.

V usage is TRBV27 and J usage is TRBJ1-1; 7 nucleotides align to TRBD1. The CDR3 is made up of 13 amino acids. V trimming: 3 bases; J trimming: 5 bases; junction bases outside the gene matches: 3. Germline V gene lookup returns CDR1 MNHEY and CDR2 SMNVEV (reference sequence). The CDR3 is CASSLTGWTEAFF. CDR3 DNA: TGTGCCAGCAGTTTGACAGGGTGGACTGAAGCTTTCTTT.

The rearrangement joins TRBV20-1 to TRBJ2-2, with TRBD1 matching over 10 bases. CDR3 size: 15 residues. The junction had 8 bases not matched to a gene; V was cut back by 3 bases and J by 7 bases. The V gene's germline CDR1 is DFQATT and CDR2 SNEGSKA (reference sequence). Written as DNA, the CDR3 is TGCAGTGCTAGGATAGGGACAGGGGCCTTCGGGGAGCTGTTTTTT. This translates into CSARIGTGAFGELFF.

On this clonotype: At one of its ends the junction is not consistent with the germline gene, which may arise from a read error. The chain has TRBV11-2 and TRBJ2-5; D not resolved. The germline gives CDR1 SGHAT, CDR2 FQNNGV. The CDR3 extends over 12 amino acids. In nucleotides, the CDR3 is TGTTCCAGCAGCCCTCAAAGAGAGACCCAGTACTTC. Its protein product is CSSSPQRETQYF.

This chain uses TRBV11-2 with TRBJ2-1; 8 bases align to TRBD2. Germline CDR1 is SGHAT and CDR2 is FQNNGV. CDR3 length: 19 amino acids. V shed 4 bases, J shed 2 bases, and the junction held 16 bases outside the gene matches. CDR3 protein: CASSSSGGSGLAAYNEQFF. CDR3 DNA sequence: TGTGCCAGCAGCTCTAGTGGGGGGAGCGGACTAGCTGCCTACAATGAGCAGTTCTTC.

The rearrangement joins TRBV5-1 to TRBJ2-1, with TRBD1 matching over 7 bases. There are 16 residues in the CDR3. Germline values: CDR1 SGHRS, CDR2 YFSETQ. V lost 3 bases and J lost 0; bases outside the gene matches: 6. The CDR3 DNA reads TGCGCCAGCAGCTCAACGACAGGGTACTCCTACAATGAGCAGTTCTTC. It yields the protein CASSSTTGYSYNEQFF.

The rearrangement joins TRBV7-6 to TRBJ2-5; 13 bases match TRBD2. CDR1 SGHVS and CDR2 FNYEAQ come from the germline V gene. There are 15 residues in the CDR3. V shed 5 bases and J 2 bases; nucleotides not matched to a gene: 2. As DNA, the CDR3 is TGTGCCAGCAGCGGGACTAGCGGGGATCAAGAGACCCAGTACTTC. It codes for CASSGTSGDQETQYF.